The clone carrying this T cell receptor beta chain came up a few times. Its antigen is not known. The CDR3 length is 14 residues. V was shortened by 2 bases and J by 4 bases, with 12 bases between the two germline ends. Germline V CDR1 and CDR2: MGHRA, YSYEKL. Scientists made TCR beta libraries using quantitative 5'-RACE with molecular barcodes. TCRdb itself ran the 5' RACE reads through MiXCR, one entry per CDR3 protein. The sample contains roughly 230,000 distinct CDR3 sequences, 15% to 20% of which appear only once. The data are from a study of CD8 T cells in ankylosing spondylitis. Points from the study as a whole: In ankylosing spondylitis patients, matched synovial fluid reportedly showed significant enrichment of disease-linked clones. A TCR beta motif of eight highly homologous variants appeared characteristic of ankylosing spondylitis blood.

This chain connects TRBV4-1 to TRBJ2-7, with D possibly matching TRBD1 (5 bases). This receptor was taken from a male donor with ankylosing spondylitis or in good health (not recorded which). Sequencing input: blood, either unsorted or a sorted T cell fraction (not recorded which). Written as DNA, the CDR3 is TGCGCCAGCAGCCAACTATCTGGGGCTTACGAGCAGTACTTC. Protein sequence: CASSQLSGAYEQYF.